This paragraph covers one T cell receptor beta chain sequence. Its antigen is undetermined. These data are taken from a study of shared clonotypes between healthy human individuals. Study results and caveats: When naive CD4 clonotypes were compared across a few donors, 5% to 5.5% were shared. Clonotype sharing among donors likely depends on sequencing depth.

The ends were cut back, 0 bases at V and 4 bases at J, with 10 bases in the middle. CDR3 length: 15 amino acids. The germline gives CDR1 SGHRS, CDR2 YFSETQ. CD45RO negativity and positive selection for CCR7 defined naive CD8 cells, a population that excluded terminally differentiated effector memory CD45RA+ cells. Sequenced by immunoSEQ multiplex PCR; TCRdb stores in-frame clones only, minus some. The sample shows 2 million or so clones, about 95% of them seen only once. The source material was naive CD8+ T cells sorted from blood. V gene TRBV5-1 combines with J gene TRBJ2-2, with D perhaps matching TRBD1 or TRBD2 (5 bases each). The clonotype originates from a man younger than 35 in good health. Here the CDR3 DNA reads TGCGCCAGCAGCTTGGGTCCAGGGAGCACCGGGGAGCTGTTTTTT. Translating gives CASSLGPGSTGELFF.